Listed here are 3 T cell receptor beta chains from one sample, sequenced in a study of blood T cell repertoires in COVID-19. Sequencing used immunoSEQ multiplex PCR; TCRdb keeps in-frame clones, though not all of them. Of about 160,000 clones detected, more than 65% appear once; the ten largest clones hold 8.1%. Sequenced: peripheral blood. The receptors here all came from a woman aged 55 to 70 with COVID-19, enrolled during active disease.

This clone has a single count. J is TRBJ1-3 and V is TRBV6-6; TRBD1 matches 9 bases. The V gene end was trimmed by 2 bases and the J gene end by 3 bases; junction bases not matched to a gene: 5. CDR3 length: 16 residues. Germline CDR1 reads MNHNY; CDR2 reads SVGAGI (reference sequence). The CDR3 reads CASSYRTGGVGNTIYF. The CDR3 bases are TGTGCCAGCAGTTACCGTACAGGGGGCGTTGGAAACACCATATATTTT.

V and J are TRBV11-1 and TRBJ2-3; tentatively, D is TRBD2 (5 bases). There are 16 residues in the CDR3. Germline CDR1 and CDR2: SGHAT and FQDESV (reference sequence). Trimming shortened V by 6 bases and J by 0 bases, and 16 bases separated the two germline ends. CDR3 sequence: CASSSVSLGSTDTQYF. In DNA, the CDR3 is TGTGCCAGCAGTTCCGTATCACTAGGGAGCACAGATACGCAGTATTTT. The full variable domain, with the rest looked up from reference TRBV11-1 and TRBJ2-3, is EAEVAQSPRYKITEKSQAVAFWCDPISGHATLYWYRQILGQGPELLVQFQDESVVDDSQLPKDRFSAERLKGVDSTLKIQPAELGDSAMYLCASSSVSLGSTDTQYFGPGTRLTVL.

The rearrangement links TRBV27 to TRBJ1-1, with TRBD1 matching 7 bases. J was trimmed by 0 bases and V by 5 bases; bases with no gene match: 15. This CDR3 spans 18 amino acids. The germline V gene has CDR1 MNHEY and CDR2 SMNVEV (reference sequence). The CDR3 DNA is TGTGCCAGCAGTAGAAGAACCGGGACAGAGAAGGTGAACACTGAAGCTTTCTTT. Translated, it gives CASSRRTGTEKVNTEAFF.